Ten or more counts support the clone carrying this TCR beta chain. Its antigen remains unknown. Next came a second PCR, run for roughly 7 to 12 cycles, which used a sample-barcoded 5' primer along with a J-beta primer mix. TCRdb analysed the 5' RACE reads with MiXCR anew, one entry per CDR3 protein. The sample lists hundreds of thousands of distinct CDR3 sequences; less than 45% were seen once. The data derive from a study of blood T cells in healthy people across ages. V dropped 5 bases and J dropped 5; count of bases not matched to a gene: 16. CDR1 SGHTA and CDR2 FQGNSA come from the germline V gene. The CDR3 is 19 residues long. Study-wide points: Unknown CMV status may confound age-related changes in expanded clones. As age increased, TCR beta diversity per million T cells fell in a roughly linear fashion. Fewer expanded clones and more diversity marked long-lived versus aged donors.

The genes are TRBV7-2 and TRBJ2-3, with 13 positions matching TRBD2. The TCR originated in a man at least 80 years old in good health. Sequencing input: blood. The CDR3 DNA reads as TGTGCCAGCAGCCCCCCGCCCCGGACTAGCGGGGGAGTGGGAGATACGCAGTATTTT. Protein: CASSPPPRTSGGVGDTQYF.